The clone carrying this T cell receptor (beta chain) was observed once. Antigen unknown. The ends lost 6 bases at V and 4 bases at J; junction bases unmatched: 9. The germline CDR1 and CDR2 sequences are MDHEN and SYDVKM. The CDR3 runs 15 residues. Using immunoSEQ multiplex PCR, the repertoire was profiled, and TCRdb retains in-frame clones only, with some absent. The repertoire includes tens of thousands of clones, about 91% of them detected once, and 12% sits in the top ten. The sample originates from a study of T cells in localized non-small cell lung cancer. Overall study findings and caveats: Appearances in adjacent lung were noted for a median roughly 50 of the top 100 tumor clones. Uninvolved adjacent lung had more T cell clonality than any other tissue, topping tumor.

This chain joins TRBV28 and TRBJ1-2, with TRBD1 identical over 9 bases. The TCR sequence derives from a female donor aged 60 or older with stage II lung adenocarcinoma. The sequenced sample was peripheral blood mononuclear cells, obtained before any cancer treatment. CDR3 bases: TGTGCCAGCAGCTCACAGGGGGCGGCCGGCTATGGCTACACCTTC. It codes for CASSSQGAAGYGYTF.